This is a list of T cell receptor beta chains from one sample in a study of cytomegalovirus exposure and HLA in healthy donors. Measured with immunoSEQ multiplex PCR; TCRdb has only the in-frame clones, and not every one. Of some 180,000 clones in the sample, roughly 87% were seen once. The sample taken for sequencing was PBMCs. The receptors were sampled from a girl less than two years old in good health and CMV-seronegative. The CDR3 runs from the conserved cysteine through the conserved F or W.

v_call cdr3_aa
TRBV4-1 CASSQDPLSGSISLHF
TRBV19 CASSQVGIRQGRMPQHF
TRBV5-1 CASSLRSETQYF
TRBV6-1 CASFSQGEREQYF
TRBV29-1 CSVVRGLAGGPRQETQYF
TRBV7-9 CASSIAESYNEQFF
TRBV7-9 CASSRGTGRNQPQHF
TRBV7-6 CASSPRPRTGGTNSPLHF
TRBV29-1 CSVERLAGGLYNEQFF
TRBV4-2 CASRSPGNTIYF
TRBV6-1 CASTLRQGAYEQYF
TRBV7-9 CASSFRGGQDTIYF
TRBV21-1 CATQTLGTGLEWAYEQYF
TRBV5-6 CASRYRARYEQYF
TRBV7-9 CASSLDRGNYGYTF
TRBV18 CASSLQPANTGELFF
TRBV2 CASSTDYQETQYF
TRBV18 CASSPTGGRLSYEQYF
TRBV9 CASSPGGSSYNEQFF
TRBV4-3 CASSQGTSGYREEQFF
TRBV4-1 CASSQDLGPYEQYF
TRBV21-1 CASSKVGTSGNDEQFF
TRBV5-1 CASSLGLTGTSGGAHNEQFF
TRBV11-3 CASSLARDYEQYF
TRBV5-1 CASRGALTDSSYNEQFF
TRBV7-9 CASSLINSVPREQFF
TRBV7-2 CASSLDGGGTDTQYF
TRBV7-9 CASSFRVGELFF
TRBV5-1 CASSLDAGTGGYEQYF
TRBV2 CASSPRTGYGAFF
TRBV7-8 CASSDWTGQMNTEAFF
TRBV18 CASSPNEDSYEQYF
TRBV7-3 CASSLGGANTGELFF
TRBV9 CASSARDESSETQYF
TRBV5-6 CASSFRDRAGFGNQPQHF
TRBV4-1 CASSQPSRGRSDTQYF
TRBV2 CASTGSSYEQYF
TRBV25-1 CASSGGGGYGYTF
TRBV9 CASSVDGDEAFF
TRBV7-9 CASSLGGGRSRTDTQYF
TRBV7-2 CASSLQGQVNNEKLFF
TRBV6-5 CASSPDSSGNTIYF
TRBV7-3 CASSLGTSLYNEQFF
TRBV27 CASGNTGGNSPLHF
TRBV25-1 CASISKDKYHEQYF
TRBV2 CASRLTSVYNEQFF
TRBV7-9 CASSLGQGETQYF
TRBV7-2 CASSLAARAGAEEQYF
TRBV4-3 CASSQEGTSGRSTQYF
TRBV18 CASSRGTGQNTEAFF
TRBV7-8 CASSLGLRGGGNQPQHF
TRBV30 CAWSVAGGEFSPLHF
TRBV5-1 CASSSTGTSTDTQYF